This entry lists 25 T cell receptor beta chains sequenced from one sample in a study of blood T cell repertoires in COVID-19. The data were produced by immunoSEQ multiplex PCR, yet TCRdb's version contains in-frame clones alone and is incomplete. This table has around 230,000 clones, around four fifths appearing once. The sequencing sample was made of peripheral blood. The origin of the receptors is an older woman with active or convalescent COVID-19.

This clone was observed a few times. The rearrangement links TRBV11-1 to TRBJ2-5; 7 bases line up with TRBD2. Unmatched junction bases numbered 5, after V lost 5 bases and J lost 2 bases. Germline V gene lookup returns CDR1 SGHAT and CDR2 FQDESV (reference sequence). This CDR3 is 14 amino acids long. CDR3 region: CASSPDGGQETQYF. The CDR3 DNA sequence: TGTGCCAGCAGCCCTGACGGGGGGCAAGAGACCCAGTACTTC.

The chain has TRBV19 and TRBJ1-6; 7 bases fit TRBD1. Germline CDR1 and CDR2: LNHDA and SQIVND (reference sequence). The CDR3 has 15 residues. The V gene end was trimmed by 7 bases and the J gene end by 8 bases; junction bases not matched to a gene: 11. The CDR3 coding sequence is TGTGCCAGTACCACTATGACAGGGACGGATTCACCCCTCCACTTT. Translating gives CASTTMTGTDSPLHF.

The chain carries TRBV14 and TRBJ1-2, with D perhaps matching TRBD1 (5 bases). The CDR3 is made up of 14 amino acids. Germline CDR1 SGHDN, CDR2 FVKESK. The V end lost 2 bases, the J end lost 6 bases, and 13 bases lay between the germline ends. The DNA of the CDR3 is TGTGCCAGCAGCCAACCGGGACTTCGGGATGGCTACACCTTC. Translation gives CASSQPGLRDGYTF.

This clone came up a few times. The rearrangement joins TRBV6-5 to TRBJ2-7; 7 nucleotides match TRBD2. V shed 6 bases, J shed 5 bases, and the junction held 7 bases outside the gene matches. Germline-derived CDR1 and CDR2 are MNHEY and SVGAGI. The CDR3 runs to 13 residues. Here the CDR3 DNA reads TGTGCCAGCAGGACGGGCCGGGGGGACGAGCAGTACTTC. Translation: CASRTGRGDEQYF.

This rearrangement joins TRBV10-3 to TRBJ1-1; 8 bases are a match to TRBD1. CDR1 ENHRY and CDR2 SYGVKD come from the germline V gene. J gave up 5 bases and V 6 bases, and 5 bases lay outside the gene matches. This CDR3 spans 13 amino acids. CDR3 residues: CAIREQGGTEAFF. CDR3 nucleotides: TGTGCCATCAGGGAACAGGGGGGTACTGAAGCTTTCTTT.

The V gene is TRBV7-2, the J gene TRBJ2-2, with D maybe TRBD1 (6 bases). Per the germline V gene, CDR1 is SGHTA and CDR2 is FQGNSA. The CDR3 runs 14 residues. Trimming stripped 5 bases from V and 0 bases from J, with 7 bases between. The CDR3 region has the DNA TGTGCCAGCAGCCGGACAGCGAACACCGGGGAGCTGTTTTTT. Residues: CASSRTANTGELFF. Full variable domain (missing parts from reference TRBV7-2 and TRBJ2-2): GAGVSQSPSNKVTEKGKDVELRCDPISGHTALYWYRQSLGQGLEFLIYFQGNSAPDKSGLPSDRFSAERTGGSVSTLTIQRTQQEDSAVYLCASSRTANTGELFFGEGSRLTVL.

CDR3 protein: CASSWPGVYEQYF. In nucleotides, the CDR3 is TGTGCCAGCAGTTGGCCGGGTGTCTACGAGCAGTACTTC. The chain links TRBV6-2 or TRBV6-3 to TRBJ2-7; no reliable D call. The germline V gene encodes CDR1 MNHEY and CDR2 SVGEGT. The ends were cut back, 4 bases at V and 3 bases at J, with 10 bases in the middle. This CDR3 region has 13 residues.

The chain joins TRBV6-6 to TRBJ1-5; D is ambiguous. The CDR3 consists of 10 residues. Germline assignment: CDR1 MNHNY and CDR2 SVGAGI (reference sequence). The V gene lost 6 bases and the J gene lost 10 bases, with 7 bases spanning the gap. The CDR3 nucleotides are TGTGCCAGCAGCCCCTCTCCCCAGCATTTT. Translation: CASSPSPQHF.

The chain couples TRBV11-2 to TRBJ1-2, with D tentatively TRBD1 (5 bases). V lost 7 bases to trimming and J lost 0 bases, with 12 bases between them. The germline gives CDR1 SGHAT, CDR2 FQNNGV. The CDR3 is 14 residues long. The chain's CDR3 is CASTMGGSNYGYTF. CDR3 coding DNA: TGTGCCAGCACCATGGGGGGGTCTAACTATGGCTACACCTTC.

The chain carries TRBV19 and TRBJ1-5; 7 bases map to TRBD1. CDR1 is LNHDA, CDR2 SQIVND, per germline (reference sequence). The CDR3 sequence is 14 residues long. V lost 6 bases to trimming and J lost 7 bases; unmatched junction nucleotides: 9. CDR3 in DNA: TGTGCCAGTAGAAAGACAGGGCAGGGGCAGCCCCAGCATTTT. This sequence encodes CASRKTGQGQPQHF.

The chain couples TRBV6-2 or TRBV6-3 to TRBJ2-2; perhaps TRBD2 as D (5 bases). CDR1 is MNHEY and CDR2 is SVGEGT in the germline V gene. The CDR3 spans 15 residues. V was pared by 6 bases and J by 0 bases, with 11 bases between. The CDR3 region is CASSRLPPNTGELFF. The CDR3 bases are TGTGCCAGCAGCAGACTACCCCCGAACACCGGGGAGCTGTTTTTT.

The chain has TRBV7-9 and TRBJ2-3, with 9 bases identical to TRBD2. This CDR3 comprises 19 residues. Germline V CDR1 and CDR2: SEHNR, FQNEAQ (reference sequence). Germline trimming cut 3 bases from V and 2 bases from J; bases unmatched to any gene: 15. DNA of the CDR3: TGTGCCAGCAGCTTCCTGGCGGGGGGGTCGAGGATGTACACAGATACGCAGTATTTT. It encodes CASSFLAGGSRMYTDTQYF.

This rearrangement joins TRBV7-9 to TRBJ1-5; 9 bases are a match to TRBD1. V dropped 0 bases and J dropped 0; count of bases not matched to a gene: 0. CDR1 is SEHNR, CDR2 FQNEAQ, per germline (reference sequence). CDR3 size: 16 residues. The CDR3 sequence: CASSLATGGSNQPQHF. CDR3 in DNA: TGTGCCAGCAGCTTAGCGACAGGGGGTAGCAATCAGCCCCAGCATTTT.

The rearrangement uses TRBV2 and TRBJ2-7; 11 bases are a match to TRBD1. V shed 6 bases, J shed 6 bases, and the junction held 7 bases outside the gene matches. Germline V gene sequence: CDR1 SNHLY, CDR2 FYNNEI. The CDR3 consists of 14 residues. CDR3 sequence: CASSADRGLSEQYF. The DNA for the CDR3 is TGTGCCAGCAGCGCGGACAGGGGGCTGAGCGAGCAGTACTTC.

This chain connects TRBV5-4 to TRBJ1-4; 7 bases fit TRBD1. After removal of 5 bases from V and 6 bases from J, the junction contained 4 bases not matched to a gene. This CDR3 is built from 13 residues. Germline lookup yields CDR1 SGHNT and CDR2 YYREEE (reference sequence). CDR3 coding DNA: TGTGCCAGCAGTTCAGGGGGTCATGAAAAACTGTTTTTT. Translated, it gives CASSSGGHEKLFF.

This clone was recorded only once. The rearrangement links TRBV4-1 to TRBJ2-2; 9 bases line up with TRBD1. Germline CDR1 and CDR2: MGHRA and YSYEKL. Trimming took 4 bases from V and 7 from J; bases not matched to a gene: 13. CDR3 size: 17 residues. This CDR3 is CASSLQVGQGLGGELFF. The CDR3, as DNA: TGCGCCAGCAGCCTGCAGGTGGGACAGGGTTTGGGCGGGGAGCTGTTTTTT.

The rearrangement uses TRBV6-1 and TRBJ1-5; the D gene is possibly TRBD1 (5 bases). Trimming took off 3 bases at V and 3 bases at J, with 15 bases between the two ends. Germline V lookup: CDR1 MNHNS, CDR2 SASEGT. The CDR3 extends over 16 amino acids. Written as DNA, the CDR3 is TGTGCCAGCAGTGAGCAACAGGCGTACCCCAATCAGCCCCAGCATTTT. Protein product: CASSEQQAYPNQPQHF.

V is TRBV10-3 and J is TRBJ1-1; possibly TRBD1 for D (5 bases). The CDR3 sequence is 11 residues long. Trimming stripped 3 bases from V and 10 bases from J, with 9 bases between. Germline CDR1 and CDR2: ENHRY and SYGVKD. In DNA form, the CDR3 reads TGTGCCATCAGTGACCACGGGGGAGCTTTCTTT. Amino acid sequence: CAISDHGGAFF.

The V and J genes are TRBV29-1 and TRBJ1-1; TRBD1 matches 7 bases. The CDR3 has 12 amino acids. V gave up 1 base and J gave up 4 bases; unmatched junction bases: 0. The germline V gene has CDR1 SQVTM and CDR2 ANQGSEA. CDR3 sequence: CSVEGQGTEAFF. The CDR3 DNA follows: TGCAGCGTTGAAGGACAGGGCACTGAAGCTTTCTTT.

The CDR3 reads CASSQDRGVGSYNSPLHF. The CDR3 DNA reads as TGCGCCAGCAGCCAAGATCGGGGGGTTGGCTCCTATAATTCACCCCTCCACTTT. The gene calls are TRBV4-1 and TRBJ1-6, with TRBD1 as a possible D gene (5 bases). The CDR3 covers 18 residues. Per germline, CDR1 MGHRA and CDR2 YSYEKL. Trimming removed 0 bases from V and 0 bases from J, with 12 bases in between.

A word on this clone: At one end, the junction sequence differs from germline, possibly due to a read error. The rearrangement joins TRBV7-7 to TRBJ1-2; D might be TRBD1 (5 bases). Germline CDR1 and CDR2: SSHAT and FNYEAQ (reference sequence). There are 15 residues in the CDR3. CDR3 in amino acids: CASSSPGAPRVVYTF. CDR3 coding DNA: TGTGCTAGCAGCTCCCCTGGGGCCCCAAGGGTAGTCTACACCTTC. The full variable domain, in which reference TRBV7-7 and TRBJ1-2 provide the parts outside the CDR3, is GAGVSQSPRYKVTKRGQDVTLRCDPISSHATLYWYQQALGQGPEFLTYFNYEAQPDKSGLPSDRFSAERPEGSISTLTIQRTEQRDSAMYRCASSSPGAPRVVYTFGSGTRLTVV.

The rearrangement links TRBV27 to TRBJ1-2, with 7 bases lining up with TRBD1. CDR1 and CDR2 from the germline V gene are MNHEY and SMNVEV (reference sequence). The J segment lost 1 base and the V segment lost 6 bases, leaving 11 bases of the junction unmatched. The CDR3 covers 16 residues. CDR3 DNA: TGTGCCAGCAGCCCGATCGGGACAGCCGTTAACTATGGCTACACCTTC. Encoded protein: CASSPIGTAVNYGYTF.

About this clone: The same CDR3 arises from other DNA sequences in this sample as well. The chain joins TRBV10-3 to TRBJ1-1; 8 bases are shared with TRBD1. With 2 bases clipped from V and 2 bases from J, the junction kept 4 bases outside the gene matches. Germline CDR1 is ENHRY and CDR2 is SYGVKD. This CDR3 is built from 15 residues. The CDR3 spells CAISEPGQGNTEAFF. The DNA for the CDR3 is TGTGCCATCAGTGAGCCAGGACAGGGAAACACTGAAGCTTTCTTT.

This clone was observed a single time. The chain combines TRBV7-9 with TRBJ2-6; possibly TRBD1 for D (5 bases). Between the trimmed V and J ends, which lost 1 base and 2 bases, there was a span of 9 bases. Germline loops: CDR1 SEHNR, CDR2 FQNEAQ (reference sequence). The length of the CDR3 is 16 residues. The CDR3 loop reads CASSLEGLPGANVLTF. DNA of the CDR3: TGTGCCAGCAGCTTAGAGGGGCTCCCTGGGGCCAACGTCCTGACTTTC.

This chain uses TRBV2 with TRBJ2-7, with D tentatively TRBD2 (5 bases). The CDR3 runs to 14 residues. The germline V and J ends were trimmed by 7 bases and 5 bases, with 18 bases remaining between them. Germline-derived CDR1 and CDR2 are SNHLY and FYNNEI. CDR3 bases: TGTGCCAGCACTAGACAAGGACTCCCGAACGAGCAGTACTTC. It encodes CASTRQGLPNEQYF.